Presented here are 21 T cell receptor beta chains from one specimen sequenced in a study of T cell repertoires in cytomegalovirus infection. TCRdb re-analysed the reads in MiXCR, keeping a single row per CDR3 protein. The sample consists of roughly 280,000 distinct CDR3 sequences, approximately 10% of them appearing once. Sequencing was done on a sample of PBMCs. These receptors all stem from a human donor in good health (CMV status not recorded). Some clones in this sample may be carry-over from other donors' samples.

This clonotype was picked up many times. The chain links TRBV7-2 to TRBJ2-3; 7 nucleotides agree with TRBD1. Losses at the gene ends were 4 bases for V and 3 bases for J; bases not matched to a gene: 7. This CDR3 has 15 residues. Per germline, CDR1 SGHTA and CDR2 FQGNSA. The DNA for the CDR3 is TGTGCCAGCAGCTCGCCGACAGGGTGGACAGATACGCAGTATTTT. It specifies CASSSPTGWTDTQYF. The full variable domain, its missing parts supplied by reference TRBV7-2 and TRBJ2-3, is GAGVSQSPSNKVTEKGKDVELRCDPISGHTALYWYRQSLGQGLEFLIYFQGNSAPDKSGLPSDRFSAERTGGSVSTLTIQRTQQEDSAVYLCASSSPTGWTDTQYFGPGTRLTVL.

This clonotype was observed many times. The rearrangement joins TRBV19 to TRBJ1-1, with a tentative D call TRBD1 (6 bases). This CDR3 region has 16 residues. The germline CDR1 and CDR2 sequences are LNHDA and SQIVND (reference sequence). The ends were cut back, 5 bases at V and 3 bases at J, with 19 bases in the middle. CDR3 bases: TGTGCCAGTAGTGAGGGCCAGGGGCTGGGGTACACTGAAGCTTTCTTT. Amino acids: CASSEGQGLGYTEAFF.

Ten or more counts support this clonotype. V is TRBV19 and J is TRBJ2-1; TRBD1 might be the D (6 bases). V was clipped by 9 bases and J by 0 bases, with 15 bases between them. Per the germline V gene, CDR1 is LNHDA and CDR2 is SQIVND (reference sequence). There are 15 residues in the CDR3. CDR3 nucleotide sequence: TGTGCCAGCAGAGACAGGCGAAGCTCCTACAATGAGCAGTTCTTC. This sequence encodes CASRDRRSSYNEQFF.

The chain recombines TRBV28 with TRBJ1-2; the D gene is possibly TRBD1 (6 bases). V lost 4 bases and J lost 7, with 7 bases in between. The CDR3 sequence is 11 residues long. Germline V gene data show CDR1 as MDHEN and CDR2 as SYDVKM. CDR3: CASSSQGGYTF. CDR3 in DNA: TGTGCCAGCAGTTCACAGGGTGGCTACACCTTC.

This chain joins TRBV28 and TRBJ1-5; no clear D gene. Germline V lookup: CDR1 MDHEN, CDR2 SYDVKM. V lost 5 bases and J lost 6, with 17 bases in between. CDR3 length equals 15 residues. CDR3 sequence (DNA): TGTGCCAGCAGTGACAAAGACCTTATTCCTCAGCCCCAGCATTTT. It codes for CASSDKDLIPQPQHF.

This clonotype was seen ten or more times. V and J are TRBV4-1 and TRBJ1-6; 10 bases are shared with TRBD1. Per the germline V gene, CDR1 is MGHRA and CDR2 is YSYEKL. V shed 0 bases and J 10 bases; nucleotides not matched to a gene: 3. The CDR3 contains 15 residues. CDR3 protein: CASSQDWDRGSPLHF. In nucleotides, the CDR3 is TGCGCCAGCAGCCAAGATTGGGACAGGGGATCACCCCTCCACTTT.

This clonotype was seen more than once but under ten times. The chain links TRBV6-6 to TRBJ2-7, with a possible D match to TRBD2 (7 bases). The germline gives CDR1 MNHNY, CDR2 SVGAGI (reference sequence). V was trimmed by 7 bases and J by 4 bases, leaving 17 bases between them. The CDR3 covers 14 residues. The CDR3 region is CASTPWGGAYEQYF. CDR3 nucleotide sequence: TGTGCCAGCACCCCCTGGGGGGGCGCATACGAGCAGTACTTC.

The chain has TRBV7-2 and TRBJ2-4; D is perhaps TRBD1 or TRBD2 (6 bases each). The CDR3 consists of 15 residues. V lost 5 bases, J lost 0 bases, and 11 bases lay in between. CDR1 is SGHTA, CDR2 FQGNSA, per germline. The CDR3 spells CASSLRGLAKNIQYF. The CDR3 bases are TGTGCCAGCAGCCTCAGGGGACTAGCCAAAAACATTCAGTACTTC.

There are a few counts of this clonotype. The chain is built from TRBV7-2 and TRBJ2-7; D is undetermined. The CDR3 has 13 residues. Germline assignment: CDR1 SGHTA and CDR2 FQGNSA. The ends were cut back, 3 bases at V and 5 bases at J, with 11 bases in the middle. The CDR3 DNA is TGTGCCAGCAGCTTGGTGACGAATAACGAGCAGTACTTC. Encoded protein: CASSLVTNNEQYF.

This clonotype was seen ten or more times. The rearrangement links TRBV7-2 to TRBJ2-7; D is possibly TRBD2 (5 bases). V was pared by 3 bases and J by 4 bases, with 13 bases between. The CDR3 length is 14 residues. Germline-derived CDR1 and CDR2 are SGHTA and FQGNSA. DNA of the CDR3: TGTGCCAGCAGCTTCGACTCGGGGTCTTACGAGCAGTACTTC. It encodes CASSFDSGSYEQYF.

This clonotype was counted at least ten times. The chain couples TRBV7-8 to TRBJ2-7; possibly TRBD1 for D (6 bases). Germline CDR1 reads SGHVS; CDR2 reads FQNEAQ. V was clipped by 5 bases and J by 3 bases, with 11 bases between them. This CDR3 contains 13 residues. The chain's CDR3 is CASSPGVGYEQYF. CDR3 nucleotide sequence: TGTGCCAGCAGCCCAGGGGTCGGCTACGAGCAGTACTTC.

This clonotype showed up just a few times. J is TRBJ2-1 and V is TRBV7-2, with unresolved D. The ends were cut back, 5 bases at V and 6 bases at J, with 14 bases in the middle. Germline V lookup: CDR1 SGHTA, CDR2 FQGNSA. The CDR3 is 14 residues long. The CDR3 nucleotides are TGTGCCAGCAGCCCTCTGCGAGCTAGCAATGAGCAGTTCTTC. Encoded protein: CASSPLRASNEQFF.

The CDR3 region is CASSQVPPSGYSYNEQFF. The CDR3 DNA reads TGCGCCAGCAGCCAAGTCCCTCCTAGCGGTTACTCCTACAATGAGCAGTTCTTC. This chain links TRBV4-3 with TRBJ2-1; 7 bases map to TRBD2. Losses at the gene ends were 1 base for V and 0 bases for J; bases not matched to a gene: 9. CDR3 size: 18 residues. Germline values: CDR1 LGHNA, CDR2 YSLEER.

Notes on this clonotype: At one end, the junction sequence differs from germline, possibly due to a read error. The chain recombines TRBV9 with TRBJ2-7; D might be TRBD1 or TRBD2, each matching 5 bases. The CDR3 has 13 residues. Germline V gene sequence: CDR1 SGDLS, CDR2 YYNGEE. The CDR3 nucleotides are TGTGTCAGCTCGGGGCCGGTCTCCTACGAGCAGTACTTC. Translation gives CVSSGPVSYEQYF.

The CDR3 nucleotides are TGTGCCAGCATAGACCAGGGGGCTGACTACGAGCAGTACTTC. This encodes CASIDQGADYEQYF. This chain joins TRBV6-2 or TRBV6-3 and TRBJ2-7; TRBD1 matches 8 bases. Losses at the gene ends were 7 bases for V and 3 bases for J; bases not matched to a gene: 8. The CDR3 is made up of 14 amino acids. Germline V gene lookup returns CDR1 MNHEY and CDR2 SVGEGT.

This clonotype was seen just once. V and J are TRBV15 and TRBJ1-4; possible D gene TRBD1, 5 bases. Trimming removed 5 bases from V and 4 bases from J, with 11 bases in between. CDR1 is LNHNV, CDR2 YYDKDF, per germline (reference sequence). The CDR3 is 14 amino acids. The CDR3 sequence is CATSVQDINEKLFF. The CDR3 DNA reads TGTGCCACCAGCGTACAGGACATTAATGAAAAACTGTTTTTT. The variable domain in full, with the rest retrieved from reference TRBV15 and TRBJ1-4, is DAMVIQNPRYQVTQFGKPVTLSCSQTLNHNVMYWYQQKSSQAPKLLFHYYDKDFNNEADTPDNFQSRRPNTSFCFLDIRSPGLGDTAMYLCATSVQDINEKLFFGSGTQLSVL.

J is TRBJ2-1 and V is TRBV2; the D gene is possibly TRBD2 (5 bases). Trimming removed 0 bases from V and 10 bases from J, with 7 bases in between. The germline gives CDR1 SNHLY, CDR2 FYNNEI. This CDR3 is 12 amino acids long. CDR3 residues: CASSEAGREQFF. The CDR3 coding sequence is TGTGCCAGCAGTGAAGCAGGGAGAGAGCAGTTCTTC.

This clonotype was seen a few times. The chain joins TRBV20-1 to TRBJ1-5; tentative D call: TRBD1 (6 bases). CDR1 and CDR2 from the germline V gene are DFQATT and SNEGSKA (reference sequence). V lost 5 bases to trimming and J lost 7 bases, with 12 bases between them. This CDR3 is 12 amino acids long. CDR3 amino acids: CSAGQLRQPQHF. Here the CDR3 DNA reads TGCAGTGCTGGACAGCTACGACAGCCCCAGCATTTT.

The V call is TRBV13, the J call TRBJ1-5; 7 bases agree with TRBD1. Germline trimming cut 2 bases from V and 2 bases from J; bases unmatched to any gene: 6. Germline V lookup: CDR1 PRHDT, CDR2 FYEKMQ (reference sequence). This CDR3 comprises 16 residues. The CDR3 here is CASSLRQGMGNQPQHF. The CDR3 DNA reads as TGTGCCAGCAGCTTAAGACAGGGAATGGGCAATCAGCCCCAGCATTTT. Based on the CDR3 plus reference TRBV13 and TRBJ1-5, the full variable domain is AAGVIQSPRHLIKEKRETATLKCYPIPRHDTVYWYQQGPGQDPQFLISFYEKMQSDKGSIPDRFSAQQFSDYHSELNMSSLELGDSALYFCASSLRQGMGNQPQHFGDGTRLSIL.

In this sample, this clonotype turned up a few times. The chain recombines TRBV7-2 with TRBJ2-5, with 9 bases fitting TRBD2. The J segment lost 3 bases and the V segment lost 1 base, leaving 6 bases of the junction unmatched. Germline loops: CDR1 SGHTA, CDR2 FQGNSA. This CDR3 spans 16 amino acids. The CDR3 DNA reads as TGTGCCAGCAGCTTAGGAGTTAGCGGGGGCGAAGAGACCCAGTACTTC. This encodes CASSLGVSGGEETQYF.

The chain couples TRBV5-1 to TRBJ2-1; D is uncertain. Trimming shortened V by 0 bases and J by 4 bases, and 11 bases separated the two germline ends. Germline V gene data show CDR1 as SGHRS and CDR2 as YFSETQ. The CDR3 loop spans 15 amino acids. CDR3 in amino acids: CASSLAAATYNEQFF. CDR3 nucleotides: TGCGCCAGCAGCTTGGCGGCTGCAACTTACAATGAGCAGTTCTTC.